This T cell receptor beta chain was captured by sequencing in a study of T cells in Graves' hyperthyroidism and ophthalmopathy. On the study more broadly: It was at initial diagnosis, before any treatment, that peripheral blood was collected.

General study results and limits: Progression to ophthalmopathy was predicted a median of about six months early.

For this clonotype: Antigen specificity is unknown.

TCR beta CDR3 region amplification was performed from RNA transcripts. The HTBI primer set served for first-round RT-PCR of the TCR CDR3. Via MiXCR, TCRdb re-called the multiplex PCR reads, giving one row per CDR3 protein. Of hundreds of thousands of distinct CDR3 sequences listed, less than 25% are singletons. Fresh peripheral blood, around 10 ml of it, supplied the PBMCs. This receptor was taken from a man aged 25-40 years with Graves' ophthalmopathy. The sequencing sample was made of blood.

In DNA form, the CDR3 reads TGTGCCAGCTCCCCCGGGACACGCAGTATCAAAGAGACCCAGTACTTC. Encoded protein: CASSPGTRSIKETQYF. The chain couples TRBV18 to TRBJ2-5, with a weak D call TRBD1 (6 bases). V was pared by 6 bases and J by 3 bases, with 20 bases between. The CDR3 contains 16 residues. The germline gives CDR1 KGHSH, CDR2 LQKENI.